This TCR beta chain was identified in a study of identical twins. TCRdb redid the calling of the 5' RACE reads with MiXCR, one entry per CDR3 protein. Of 1.5 million to 2 million distinct CDR3 sequences listed, less than 35% are singletons. The CDR3 loop spans 18 amino acids. Per the germline V gene, CDR1 is LGHNA and CDR2 is YNFKEQ. V lost 0 bases to trimming and J lost 7 bases; unmatched junction nucleotides: 15. This clonotype came up a few times. The chain carries TRBV4-2 and TRBJ2-5; 9 bases match TRBD2. The sample comprised cord blood. The clonotype originates from a newborn girl in good health. The CDR3 bases are TGTGCCAGCAGCCAAGATCCGATTGCCGGGACTAGCATGGGGACCCAGTACTTC. This translates into CASSQDPIAGTSMGTQYF.